Below are 7 T cell receptor beta chains sequenced from a single sample in a study of monozygotic twins with inflammatory bowel disease. TCRdb reprocessed the 5' RACE reads, with one entry per CDR3 protein and no DNA. The data show over 110,000 distinct CDR3 sequences, and the top ten clones hold 2% to 3%. Sequenced: blood. Receptor source: a human donor with ulcerative colitis or Crohn's disease, or a healthy co-twin of an affected twin (not recorded which).

The V gene is TRBV19, the J gene TRBJ2-7; the D call of TRBD1 rests on TCRdb alone, since no DNA is present to check it. This CDR3 has 16 residues. CDR1 is LNHDA and CDR2 is SQIVND in the germline V gene (reference sequence). The CDR3 region is CASSIGRGSSSYEQYF.

This chain connects TRBV24-1 to TRBJ2-3; TCRdb's D call, TRBD2, is unchecked because there is no DNA. Per the germline V gene, CDR1 is KGHDR and CDR2 is SFDVKD. CDR3 size: 15 residues. This chain's CDR3 is CATSEERGSTDTQYF.

V usage is TRBV3-1 and J usage is TRBJ1-6. The CDR3 has 17 residues. Germline assignment: CDR1 LGHDT and CDR2 YNNKEL (reference sequence). This chain's CDR3 is CASSLFGRGSYNSPLHF. Using reference TRBV3-1 and TRBJ1-6 for the parts outside the CDR3, the full variable domain is DTAVSQTPKYLVTQMGNDKSIKCEQNLGHDTMYWYKQDSKKFLKIMFSYNNKELIINETVPNRFSPKSPDKAHLNLHINSLELGDSAVYFCASSLFGRGSYNSPLHFGNGTRLTVT.

The CDR3 protein is CASSESPSSYNEQFF. The V call is TRBV5-1, the J call TRBJ2-1; the D gene TCRdb calls, TRBD2, cannot be checked with no DNA. This CDR3 comprises 15 residues. Germline CDR1 and CDR2: SGHRS and YFSETQ.

The chain joins TRBV27 to TRBJ2-7. The germline gives CDR1 MNHEY, CDR2 SMNVEV (reference sequence). This CDR3 contains 14 residues. The CDR3 here is CASSLFGSSYEQYF.

This chain connects TRBV19 to TRBJ1-5; TCRdb names TRBD1, which stays unverified in the absence of DNA. Germline CDR1 is LNHDA and CDR2 is SQIVND (reference sequence). This CDR3 contains 13 residues. The CDR3 reads CASSAQVNQPQHF.

The rearrangement uses TRBV25-1 and TRBJ1-2. In germline, CDR1 is MGHDK, CDR2 SYGVNS. The CDR3 loop spans 12 amino acids. The CDR3 loop is CASYSTSYGYTF.